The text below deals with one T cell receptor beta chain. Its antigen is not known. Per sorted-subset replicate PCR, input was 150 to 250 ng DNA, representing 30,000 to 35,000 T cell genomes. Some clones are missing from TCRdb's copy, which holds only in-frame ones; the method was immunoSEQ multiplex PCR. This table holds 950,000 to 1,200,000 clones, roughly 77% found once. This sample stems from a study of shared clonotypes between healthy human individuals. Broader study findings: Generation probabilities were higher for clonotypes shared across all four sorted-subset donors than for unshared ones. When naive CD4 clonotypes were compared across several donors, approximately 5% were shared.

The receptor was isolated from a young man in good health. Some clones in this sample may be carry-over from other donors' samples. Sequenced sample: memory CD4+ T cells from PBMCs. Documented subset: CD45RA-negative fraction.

The CDR3 nucleotides read TGTGCCAGCAGCGAGGGGGCCACCTTGGATACGCAGTATTTT. Translation gives CASSEGATLDTQYF. The chain couples TRBV9 to TRBJ2-3; 7 nucleotides match TRBD1. Looked up from germline, CDR1 is SGDLS and CDR2 is YYNGEE. There are 14 residues in the CDR3. Trimming removed 3 bases from V and 6 bases from J; junction bases left unmatched: 7.